These 24 T cell receptor beta chains share one sample of origin, sequenced in a study of T-cell memory formation after mild COVID-19. MiXCR, applied by TCRdb to the 5' RACE reads, yields one record per CDR3 protein. The profile shows roughly 190,000 distinct CDR3 sequences, roughly 10% of them singletons. The sample taken for sequencing was PBMCs or a T cell subset sorted from them (not recorded which). The receptors come from a man younger than 30 who had mild COVID-19 (a few samples of this study predate the infection). Cell type and time point are not known.

The rearrangement joins TRBV20-1 to TRBJ1-1; D gene ambiguous. V shed 0 bases and J shed 5 bases, with 13 bases lying between them. The CDR3 totals 14 residues. CDR1 is DFQATT and CDR2 is SNEGSKA in the germline V gene (reference sequence). As DNA, the CDR3 is TGCAGTGCTAGAGATCGAACCGGGAAGACTGAAGCTTTCTTT. Encoded protein: CSARDRTGKTEAFF.

This clonotype came up a few times. V and J are TRBV20-1 and TRBJ2-7; 7 bases align to TRBD2. J gave up 2 bases and V 1 base, and 8 bases lay outside the gene matches. The CDR3 runs 15 residues. Germline V gives CDR1 DFQATT, CDR2 SNEGSKA (reference sequence). The DNA of the CDR3 is TGCAGTGCTAGAGCCCCCGGGAGCGGGACCTACGAGCAGTACGTC. This encodes CSARAPGSGTYEQYV.

This clonotype was seen a few times. This sequence joins TRBV5-5 and TRBJ2-3; 7 bases agree with TRBD2. CDR3 length equals 16 residues. J lost 4 bases, V lost 8 bases, and 16 bases had no gene match. CDR1 is SGHKS and CDR2 is YYEKEE in the germline V gene (reference sequence). The CDR3 is CASPPPSDGGADTQYF. The CDR3 DNA reads as TGTGCCAGTCCGCCCCCTTCAGATGGGGGGGCAGATACGCAGTATTTT.

The CDR3 DNA reads TGTGCCAGCAGTTCTTTGGCGGGGGGGCTAGTGAATGAGCAGTTCTTC. Protein product: CASSSLAGGLVNEQFF. The rearrangement links TRBV5-4 to TRBJ2-1; 9 bases align to TRBD2. V lost 5 bases to trimming and J lost 7 bases; unmatched junction nucleotides: 13. Germline-derived CDR1 and CDR2 are SGHNT and YYREEE (reference sequence). The CDR3 runs to 16 residues.

This clonotype was seen more than once but under ten times. This chain links TRBV24-1 with TRBJ2-3, with D possibly matching TRBD2 (6 bases). The germline V gene has CDR1 KGHDR and CDR2 SFDVKD. V lost 5 bases to trimming and J lost 4 bases, with 12 bases between them. The CDR3 totals 14 residues. The CDR3 sequence: CATSGGWDSDTQYF. In nucleotides, the CDR3 is TGTGCCACCAGTGGAGGGTGGGACTCAGATACGCAGTATTTT.

This clonotype was seen at least ten times. This chain uses TRBV7-2 with TRBJ2-3, with D perhaps being TRBD1 or TRBD2 (6 bases each). Germline-derived CDR1 and CDR2 are SGHTA and FQGNSA. CDR3 length equals 16 residues. The V gene lost 5 bases and the J gene lost 0 bases, with 15 bases spanning the gap. In DNA form, the CDR3 reads TGTGCCAGCAGCCGAAAGGGGGGCCATAGCACAGATACGCAGTATTTT. Translation gives CASSRKGGHSTDTQYF.

This clonotype was observed a few times. The chain carries TRBV27 and TRBJ1-1, with 9 bases identical to TRBD1. V was clipped by 4 bases and J by 4 bases; unmatched bases: 10. This CDR3 has 16 residues. Germline V lookup: CDR1 MNHEY, CDR2 SMNVEV (reference sequence). Here the CDR3 DNA reads TGTGCCAGCAGTTCCACGGGACAGGGTCGGTTCACTGAAGCTTTCTTT. Protein sequence: CASSSTGQGRFTEAFF.

This clonotype came up a few times. The chain carries TRBV10-3 and TRBJ2-1; 7 bases agree with TRBD1. With 5 bases clipped from V and 7 bases from J, the junction kept 11 bases outside the gene matches. Germline lookup yields CDR1 ENHRY and CDR2 SYGVKD. CDR3 length: 15 amino acids. The CDR3 loop reads CAISSVPGGENEQFF. CDR3 in DNA: TGTGCCATCAGTTCGGTCCCAGGGGGTGAAAATGAGCAGTTCTTC.

This clonotype was detected many times. The genes are TRBV29-1 and TRBJ2-3; D is ambiguous. Trimming removed 6 bases at V and 2 bases at J, with 6 bases between. CDR3 length: 11 residues. The V gene's germline CDR1 is SQVTM and CDR2 ANQGSEA. The CDR3 loop reads CSVGHTDTQYF. The CDR3 DNA follows: TGCAGCGTCGGGCACACAGATACGCAGTATTTT.

This clonotype showed up just a few times. This sequence joins TRBV5-1 and TRBJ2-7; TRBD1 matches 7 bases. Germline values: CDR1 SGHRS, CDR2 YFSETQ. This CDR3 has 17 residues. V shed 4 bases, J shed 4 bases, and the junction held 17 bases outside the gene matches. This CDR3 reads CASSAALVKGQLYEQYF. The CDR3 coding sequence is TGCGCCAGCAGCGCCGCCCTGGTTAAGGGACAGCTGTACGAGCAGTACTTC.

V is TRBV20-1 and J is TRBJ1-5, with 7 bases that match TRBD1. This CDR3 has 14 residues. The germline V gene has CDR1 DFQATT and CDR2 SNEGSKA (reference sequence). V trimming: 1 base; J trimming: 6 bases; junction bases outside the gene matches: 6. The CDR3 loop is CSARGGGGGQPQHF. The CDR3 DNA follows: TGCAGTGCTAGAGGTGGAGGGGGCGGTCAGCCCCAGCATTTT.

This clonotype turned up a few times. The rearrangement links TRBV10-3 to TRBJ1-2; 8 bases map to TRBD1. Unmatched junction bases numbered 13, after V lost 5 bases and J lost 2 bases. CDR3 length: 17 amino acids. Germline V lookup: CDR1 ENHRY, CDR2 SYGVKD. The CDR3 bases are TGTGCCATCAGTAGCGGGACAGGACAGCTGGGGAACTATGGCTACACCTTC. Its protein product is CAISSGTGQLGNYGYTF.

The chain carries TRBV6-2 or TRBV6-3 and TRBJ2-1; 7 bases fit TRBD2. In germline, CDR1 is MNHEY, CDR2 SVGEGT. V lost 5 bases and J lost 2; bases outside the gene matches: 6. The CDR3 spans 15 residues. The CDR3 nucleotides are TGTGCCAGCAGTAAGACCGGACTAGCCTACAATGAGCAGTTCTTC. This codes for CASSKTGLAYNEQFF.

J is TRBJ2-2 and V is TRBV7-3; no clear D. Trimming pared 5 bases from V and 5 bases from J, leaving 6 bases between. The CDR3 is 12 amino acids. The germline V gene encodes CDR1 SGHTA and CDR2 FQGTGA. CDR3 nucleotides: TGTGCCAGCAGCGACCGTACCGGGGAGCTGTTTTTT. Translation gives CASSDRTGELFF.

This clonotype occurred a few times. One end of the junction is discordant with germline, which a read error may explain. This chain uses TRBV7-3 with TRBJ2-5; D might be TRBD1 or TRBD2, each matching 7 bases. The germline CDR1 and CDR2 sequences are SGHTA and FQGTGA. CDR3 size: 14 residues. The CDR3 loop is CASSITGEGETQYF. Written as DNA, the CDR3 is TGTGCCAGCAGCATAACAGGGGAGGGAGAGACCCAGTACTTC. The full variable domain, completed using reference TRBV7-3 and TRBJ2-5, is GAGVSQTPSNKVTEKGKYVELRCDPISGHTALYWYRQSLGQGPEFLIYFQGTGAADDSGLPNDRFFAVRPEGSVSTLKIQRTERGDSAVYLCASSITGEGETQYFGPGTRLLVL.

The chain couples TRBV20-1 to TRBJ2-1; D might be TRBD2 (6 bases). CDR3 size: 14 residues. V shed 6 bases and J shed 0 bases, with 12 bases lying between them. The V gene's germline CDR1 is DFQATT and CDR2 SNEGSKA (reference sequence). CDR3 amino acids: CSAALGGSYNEQFF. The CDR3 DNA follows: TGCAGTGCCGCCCTCGGGGGCTCCTACAATGAGCAGTTCTTC.

There are a few counts of this clonotype. The chain combines TRBV7-9 with TRBJ2-1, with D possibly being TRBD1 (6 bases). Germline V CDR1 and CDR2: SEHNR, FQNEAQ (reference sequence). The CDR3 totals 17 residues. V gave up 2 bases and J gave up 9 bases, with 23 bases separating them. The CDR3 bases are TGTGCCAGCAGCTTATTTGGCGGTACTGACAGGTTCAGTGAGCAGTTCTTC. Residues: CASSLFGGTDRFSEQFF.

A few counts support this clonotype. This chain joins TRBV12-3 or TRBV12-4 and TRBJ2-1; TRBD1 is a possible D gene (6 bases). Trimming removed 6 bases from V and 8 bases from J, with 20 bases in between. The CDR3 sequence is 15 residues long. The CDR3 loop is CASSYRETLFHEQFF. The CDR3 DNA is TGTGCCAGCAGCTACAGGGAAACCCTTTTCCATGAGCAGTTCTTC.

In this sample, this clonotype turned up a few times. The genes are TRBV2 and TRBJ1-5; the match to TRBD1 covers 8 bases. The germline gives CDR1 SNHLY, CDR2 FYNNEI. The CDR3 spans 13 residues. V shed 8 bases and J 7 bases; nucleotides not matched to a gene: 7. Here the CDR3 DNA reads TGTGCCAGCGGGGACAGGACTCGGCAGCCCCAGCATTTT. This gives the protein CASGDRTRQPQHF.

This clonotype was found many times. The chain uses TRBV12-3 or TRBV12-4 and TRBJ1-1; possibly TRBD1 for D (5 bases). V was cut by 7 bases and J by 5 bases, with 23 bases left in between. The CDR3 spans 16 residues. CDR3 sequence reads: CASTLEGLLEYTEAFF. For the CDR3, the DNA is TGTGCCAGCACCCTAGAGGGGTTACTGGAATATACTGAAGCTTTCTTT.

This clonotype was seen only a few times. The J gene is TRBJ1-2, the V gene TRBV21-1; no DNA check was done on the table's D call, TRBD1. TRBV21-1 is designated a pseudogene. This CDR3 has 17 residues. The CDR3 loop is CASSRRHPRQGACGYTF. The CDR3 coding sequence is TGTGCCAGCAGCCGCCGTCACCCCCGACAGGGGGCGTGTGGCTACACCTTC.

In this sample, this clonotype turned up many times. This sequence joins TRBV20-1 and TRBJ2-3; D is unclear. Trimming removed 2 bases at V and 0 bases at J, with 18 bases between. The CDR3 runs 17 residues. The germline V gene has CDR1 DFQATT and CDR2 SNEGSKA (reference sequence). CDR3 sequence reads: CSARSPSPSRSTDTQYF. Written as DNA, the CDR3 is TGCAGTGCTAGATCTCCGTCCCCATCGCGTAGCACAGATACGCAGTATTTT.

The chain carries TRBV10-2 and TRBJ2-1, with a possible D match to TRBD1 (5 bases). CDR1 and CDR2 from the germline V gene are WSHSY and SAAADI. V gave up 0 bases and J gave up 9 bases, with 9 bases separating them. The CDR3 is 13 amino acids. This chain's CDR3 is CASSESVRGEQFF. In DNA form, the CDR3 reads TGCGCCAGCAGTGAGTCGGTAAGGGGTGAGCAGTTCTTC.

This chain uses TRBV2 with TRBJ2-1, with TRBD2 matching over 9 bases. The length of the CDR3 is 16 residues. Trimming cost V 5 bases and J 9 bases; bases outside gene matches: 14. Per germline, CDR1 SNHLY and CDR2 FYNNEI. CDR3 nucleotides: TGTGCCAGCAGTCCCTTTCTGGGCGGGGGGGCCACTGAGCAGTTCTTC. Amino acid sequence: CASSPFLGGGATEQFF.